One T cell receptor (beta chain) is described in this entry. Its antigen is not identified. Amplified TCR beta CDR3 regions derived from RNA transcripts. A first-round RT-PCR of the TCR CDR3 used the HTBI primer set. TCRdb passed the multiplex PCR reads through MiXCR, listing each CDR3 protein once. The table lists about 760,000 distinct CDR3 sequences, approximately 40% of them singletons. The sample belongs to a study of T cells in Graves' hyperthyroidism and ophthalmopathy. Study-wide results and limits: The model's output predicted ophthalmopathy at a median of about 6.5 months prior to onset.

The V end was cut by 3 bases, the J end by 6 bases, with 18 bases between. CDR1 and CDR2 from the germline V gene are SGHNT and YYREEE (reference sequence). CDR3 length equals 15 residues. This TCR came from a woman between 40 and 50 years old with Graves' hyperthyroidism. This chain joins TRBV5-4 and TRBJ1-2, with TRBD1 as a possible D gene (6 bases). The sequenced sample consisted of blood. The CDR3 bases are TGTGCCAGCAGCTCGGGGGCGGGGCCGGTCGATGGCTACACCTTC. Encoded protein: CASSSGAGPVDGYTF.